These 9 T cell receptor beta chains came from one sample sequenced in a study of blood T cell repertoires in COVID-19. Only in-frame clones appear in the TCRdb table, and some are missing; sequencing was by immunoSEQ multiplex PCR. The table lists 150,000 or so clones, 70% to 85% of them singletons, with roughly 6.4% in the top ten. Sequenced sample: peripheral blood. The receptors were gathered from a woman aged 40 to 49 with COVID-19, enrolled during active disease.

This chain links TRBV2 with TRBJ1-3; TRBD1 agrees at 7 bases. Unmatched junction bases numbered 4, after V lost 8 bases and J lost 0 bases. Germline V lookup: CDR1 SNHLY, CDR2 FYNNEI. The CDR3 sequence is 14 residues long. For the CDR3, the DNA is TGTGCCAGCCAGGGGGTCAACTCTGGAAACACCATATATTTT. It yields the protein CASQGVNSGNTIYF.

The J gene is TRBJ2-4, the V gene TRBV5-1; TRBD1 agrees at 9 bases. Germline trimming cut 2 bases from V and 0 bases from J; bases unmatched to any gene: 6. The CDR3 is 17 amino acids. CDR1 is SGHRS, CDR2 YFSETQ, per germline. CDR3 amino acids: CASSFRTGEIAKNIQYF. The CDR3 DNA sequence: TGCGCCAGCAGCTTCCGGACAGGGGAAATAGCCAAAAACATTCAGTACTTC.

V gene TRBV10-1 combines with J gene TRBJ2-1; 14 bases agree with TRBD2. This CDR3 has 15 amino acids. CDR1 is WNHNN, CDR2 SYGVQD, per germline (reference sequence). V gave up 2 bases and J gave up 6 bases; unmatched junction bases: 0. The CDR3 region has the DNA TGCGCCAGCAGTGAGGGACTAGCGGGAGGCAATGAGCAGTTCTTC. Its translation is CASSEGLAGGNEQFF.

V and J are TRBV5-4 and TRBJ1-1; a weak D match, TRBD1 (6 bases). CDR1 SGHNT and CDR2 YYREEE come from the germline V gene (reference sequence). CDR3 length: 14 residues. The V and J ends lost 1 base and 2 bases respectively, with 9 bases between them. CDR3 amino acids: CASSLMDRNTEAFF. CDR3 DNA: TGTGCCAGCAGCTTGATGGACAGAAACACTGAAGCTTTCTTT.

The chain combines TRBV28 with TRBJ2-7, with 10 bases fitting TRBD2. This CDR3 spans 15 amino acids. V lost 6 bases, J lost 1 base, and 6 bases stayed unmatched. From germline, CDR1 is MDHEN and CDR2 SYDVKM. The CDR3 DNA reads TGTGCCAGCAGCCCCGGGACTAGCGTTTCCTACGAGCAGTACTTC. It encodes CASSPGTSVSYEQYF.

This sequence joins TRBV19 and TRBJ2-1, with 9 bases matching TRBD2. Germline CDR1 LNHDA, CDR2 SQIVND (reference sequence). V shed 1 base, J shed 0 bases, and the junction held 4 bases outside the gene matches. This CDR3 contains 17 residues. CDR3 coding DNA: TGTGCCAGTAGTATAGGACTAGCGGTAAGCTCCTACAATGAGCAGTTCTTC. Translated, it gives CASSIGLAVSSYNEQFF.

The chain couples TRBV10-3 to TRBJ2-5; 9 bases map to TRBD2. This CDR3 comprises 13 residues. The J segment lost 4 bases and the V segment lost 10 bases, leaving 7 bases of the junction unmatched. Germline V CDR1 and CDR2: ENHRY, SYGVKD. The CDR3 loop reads CATRLAVGETQYF. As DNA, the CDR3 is TGTGCCACCAGACTAGCGGTGGGAGAGACCCAGTACTTC.

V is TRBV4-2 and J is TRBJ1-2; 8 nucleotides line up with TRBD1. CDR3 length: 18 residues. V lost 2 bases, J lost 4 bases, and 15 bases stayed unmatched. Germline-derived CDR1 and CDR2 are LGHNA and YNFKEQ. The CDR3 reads CASSQPGGAPRFSYGYTF. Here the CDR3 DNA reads TGTGCCAGCAGCCAACCAGGGGGCGCGCCACGGTTTTCCTATGGCTACACCTTC.

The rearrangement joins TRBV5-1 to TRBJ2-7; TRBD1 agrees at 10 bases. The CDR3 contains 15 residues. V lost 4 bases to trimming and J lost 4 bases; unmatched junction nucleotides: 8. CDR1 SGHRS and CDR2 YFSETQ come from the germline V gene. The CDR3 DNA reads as TGCGCCAGCAGCACCGAAGGGACAGGGGAGTACGAGCAGTACTTC. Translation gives CASSTEGTGEYEQYF.